This T cell receptor beta chain was found in a study of T cell repertoires in cytomegalovirus infection. On the study more broadly: Researchers turned to recently identified HLA-C-restricted CMV epitopes as well as well-studied HLA-B-restricted ones. Indicated by public TCR beta signatures were CMV infection and matching HLA type. Findings and caveats of the study: CMV-specific HLA-C-restricted TCR beta clonotypes dominated the ex vivo response. Individuals carrying CMV plus the relevant HLA were identified by cumulative frequency of public TCR beta families.

The sample holds a few counts of this clonotype. Its antigen is still unknown. Trimming shortened V by 0 bases and J by 1 base, and 12 bases separated the two germline ends. The CDR3 covers 17 residues. The germline V gene encodes CDR1 LNHNV and CDR2 YYDKDF (reference sequence). Each CDR3 protein is one row after TCRdb ran MiXCR on the reads. The table shows approximately 1,000,000 distinct CDR3 sequences, with around 30% occurring only once. The TCR sequence derives from a human donor in good health (CMV status not recorded). Some clones in this sample may be carry-over from other donors' samples. The starting material was cultured CD8+ T cells from PBMCs, obtained from culture after CMV antigen stimulation. The chain links TRBV15 to TRBJ2-2; D is undetermined. Here the CDR3 DNA reads TGTGCCACCAGCAGAGATCAAATACACAAGAACACCGGGGAGCTGTTTTTT. It specifies CATSRDQIHKNTGELFF.